This T cell receptor (beta chain) was retrieved from a study of long-term antiretroviral therapy in people with HIV. Whole-study context: Collection of the earliest samples took place about a decade ahead of the 2015 immediate-ART recommendation. Points from the study as a whole: Across all time points, the repertoire was dominated by clones that expanded before ART. Control repertoires displayed wider CDR3 length ranges than the HIV repertoires.

CDR1 SEHNR and CDR2 FQNEAQ come from the germline V gene (reference sequence). The CDR3 is 16 residues long. The ends were cut back, 5 bases at V and 1 base at J, with 17 bases in the middle. Note on this clone: Its antigen is not known.

A v3.0 immunoSEQ assay was performed at survey level. Sequencing was intended to reach about 35,000-55,000 T-cell genomes per sample. Only in-frame clones appear in the TCRdb table, and some are missing; sequencing was by immunoSEQ multiplex PCR. The sample has about 24,000 clones; approximately 88% are singletons. The rearrangement links TRBV7-9 to TRBJ1-1; D perhaps matches TRBD1 (6 bases). Material: unsorted PBMCs, obtained 1.8 years before starting antiretroviral therapy. The sequence derives from a man over 45 with HIV. The CDR3 reads CASSPTGGGQNTEAFF. CDR3 in DNA: TGTGCCAGCAGCCCCACTGGGGGCGGACAGAACACTGAAGCTTTCTTT.